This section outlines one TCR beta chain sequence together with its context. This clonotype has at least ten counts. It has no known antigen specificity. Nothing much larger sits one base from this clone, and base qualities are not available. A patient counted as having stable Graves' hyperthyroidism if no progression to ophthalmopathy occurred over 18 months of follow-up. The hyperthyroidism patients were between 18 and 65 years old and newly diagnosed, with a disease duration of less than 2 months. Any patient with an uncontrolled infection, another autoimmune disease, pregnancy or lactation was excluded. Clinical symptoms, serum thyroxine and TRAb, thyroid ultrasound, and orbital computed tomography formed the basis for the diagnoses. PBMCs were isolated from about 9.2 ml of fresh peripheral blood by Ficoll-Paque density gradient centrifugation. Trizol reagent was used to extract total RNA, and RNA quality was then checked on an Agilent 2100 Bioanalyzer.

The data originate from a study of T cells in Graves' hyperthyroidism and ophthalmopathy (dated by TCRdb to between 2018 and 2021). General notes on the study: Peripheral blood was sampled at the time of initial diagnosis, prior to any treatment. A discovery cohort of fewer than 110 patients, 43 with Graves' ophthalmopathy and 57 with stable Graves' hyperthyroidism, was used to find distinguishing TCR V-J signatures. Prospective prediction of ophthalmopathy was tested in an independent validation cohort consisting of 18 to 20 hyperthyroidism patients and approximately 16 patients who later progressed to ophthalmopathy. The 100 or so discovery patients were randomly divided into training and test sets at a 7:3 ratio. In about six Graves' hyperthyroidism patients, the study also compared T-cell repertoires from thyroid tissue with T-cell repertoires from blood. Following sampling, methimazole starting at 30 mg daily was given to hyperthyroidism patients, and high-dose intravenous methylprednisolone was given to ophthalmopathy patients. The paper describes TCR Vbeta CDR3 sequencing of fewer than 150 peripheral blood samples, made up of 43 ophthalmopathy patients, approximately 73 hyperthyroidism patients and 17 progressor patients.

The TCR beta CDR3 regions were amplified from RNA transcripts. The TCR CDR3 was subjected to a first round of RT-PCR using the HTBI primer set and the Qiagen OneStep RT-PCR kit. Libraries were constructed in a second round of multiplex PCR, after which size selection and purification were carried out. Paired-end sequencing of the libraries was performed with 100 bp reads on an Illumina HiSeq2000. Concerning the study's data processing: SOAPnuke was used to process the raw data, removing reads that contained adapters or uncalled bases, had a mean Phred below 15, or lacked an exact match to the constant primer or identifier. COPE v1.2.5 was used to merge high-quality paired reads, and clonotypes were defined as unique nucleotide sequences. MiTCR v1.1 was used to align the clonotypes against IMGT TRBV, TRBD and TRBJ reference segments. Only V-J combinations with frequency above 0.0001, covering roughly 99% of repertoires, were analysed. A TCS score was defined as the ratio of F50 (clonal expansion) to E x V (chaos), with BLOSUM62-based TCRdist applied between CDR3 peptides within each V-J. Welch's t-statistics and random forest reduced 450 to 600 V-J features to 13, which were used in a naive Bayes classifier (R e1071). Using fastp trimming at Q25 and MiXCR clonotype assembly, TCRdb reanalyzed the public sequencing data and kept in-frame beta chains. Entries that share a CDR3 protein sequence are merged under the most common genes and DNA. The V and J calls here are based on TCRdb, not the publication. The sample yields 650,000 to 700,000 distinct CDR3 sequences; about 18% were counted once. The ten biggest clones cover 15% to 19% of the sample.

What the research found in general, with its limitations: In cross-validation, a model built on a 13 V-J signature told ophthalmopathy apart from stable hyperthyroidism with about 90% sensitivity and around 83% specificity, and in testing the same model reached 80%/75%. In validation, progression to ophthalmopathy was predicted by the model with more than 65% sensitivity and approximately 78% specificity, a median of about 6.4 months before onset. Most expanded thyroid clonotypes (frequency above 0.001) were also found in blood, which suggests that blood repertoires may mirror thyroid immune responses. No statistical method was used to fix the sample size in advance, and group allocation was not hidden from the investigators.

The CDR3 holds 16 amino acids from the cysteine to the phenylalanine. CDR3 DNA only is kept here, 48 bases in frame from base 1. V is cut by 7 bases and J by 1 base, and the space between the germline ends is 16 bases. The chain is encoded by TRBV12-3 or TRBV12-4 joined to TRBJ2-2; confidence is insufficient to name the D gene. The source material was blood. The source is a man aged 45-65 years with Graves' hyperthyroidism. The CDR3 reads CASTPLAYGNTGELFF. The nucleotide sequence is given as TGTGCCAGCACTCCACTCGCGTACGGGAACACCGGGGAGCTGTTTTTT.